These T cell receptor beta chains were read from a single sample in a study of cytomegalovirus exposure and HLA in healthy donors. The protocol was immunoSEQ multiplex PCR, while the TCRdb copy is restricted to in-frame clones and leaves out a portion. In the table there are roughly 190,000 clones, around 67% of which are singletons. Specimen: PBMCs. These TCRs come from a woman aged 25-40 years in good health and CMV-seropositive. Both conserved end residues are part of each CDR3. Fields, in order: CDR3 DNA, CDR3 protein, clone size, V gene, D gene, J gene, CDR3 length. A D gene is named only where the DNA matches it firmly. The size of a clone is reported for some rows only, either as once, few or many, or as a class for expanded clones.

TGTGCCAGCAGTACGAACAGGGGTCGCTACGAGCAGTACTTC | CASSTNRGRYEQYF | NA | TRBV6-1 | TRBD1 | TRBJ2-7 | 14
TGCGCCAGCAGCCCCGGACTAGCGGAGACCCAGTACTTC | CASSPGLAETQYF | NA | TRBV5-1 | TRBD2 | TRBJ2-5 | 13
TGTGCCAGCAGTTTTGGGCCGCAAGAGACCCAGTACTTC | CASSFGPQETQYF | once | TRBV27 | NA | TRBJ2-5 | 13
TGTGCCAGTACATCAACAGGAGAATACACAGATACGCAGTATTTT | CASTSTGEYTDTQYF | NA | TRBV19 | NA | TRBJ2-3 | 15
TGTGCCAGCTCACCACGCGGGGCAGGGGGTAGCTCTGGAAACACCATATATTTT | CASSPRGAGGSSGNTIYF | NA | TRBV18 | TRBD1 | TRBJ1-3 | 18
TGTGCCAGCAGTGGACTAGCGACAGCTGCCTACGAGCAGTACTTC | CASSGLATAAYEQYF | NA | TRBV6-1 | TRBD2 | TRBJ2-7 | 15
TGTGCCAGCAGTTTATACCCGGAAGGGAGCGAGCAGTACTTC | CASSLYPEGSEQYF | few | TRBV27 | NA | TRBJ2-7 | 14
TGTGCCAGCAGTGGGGGACAGGGGCAAAACTATGGCTACACCTTC | CASSGGQGQNYGYTF | NA | TRBV27 | TRBD1 | TRBJ1-2 | 15
TGTGCCAGCAGCCCCCAGCCGGGAGCCGCAGATACGCAGTATTTT | CASSPQPGAADTQYF | NA | TRBV4-2 | NA | TRBJ2-3 | 15
TGTGCCAGCAGAAACAGGGGTGAACAGCCCCAGCATTTT | CASRNRGEQPQHF | NA | TRBV6-1 | TRBD1 | TRBJ1-5 | 13
TGCGCCAGCAGCCCCGCTGCGGGAACTGGGGAGACCCAGTACTTC | CASSPAAGTGETQYF | NA | TRBV5-1 | NA | TRBJ2-5 | 15
TGTGCCAGCAGCTTCCCACTAGCGGGAGGGGTCAATGAGCAGTTCTTC | CASSFPLAGGVNEQFF | once | TRBV5-4 | TRBD2 | TRBJ2-1 | 16
TGTGCCAGCAGTTACTCGAATCGGGGAAATCAGCCCCAGCATTTT | CASSYSNRGNQPQHF | NA | TRBV6-5 | NA | TRBJ1-5 | 15
TGTGCCAGCAGCTTAAAACAGGGGTCCAATCAGCCCCAGCATTTT | CASSLKQGSNQPQHF | NA | TRBV7-2 | TRBD1 | TRBJ1-5 | 15
TGTGCCAGCAGTTTATCTATCCCGACTAGCGGGAGGGGCTCCGAGGAGCTGTTTTTT | CASSLSIPTSGRGSEELFF | NA | TRBV27 | TRBD2 | TRBJ2-2 | 19
TGTGCCAGCTCGGAGTTGACAGCTGAAAAACTGTTTTTT | CASSELTAEKLFF | NA | TRBV2 | NA | TRBJ1-4 | 13
TGTTCCAGCAGCTTTCTCGAGGTGGGCAATGAGCAGTTCTTC | CSSSFLEVGNEQFF | NA | TRBV7-9 | NA | TRBJ2-1 | 14
TGTGCCAGCAGCTTCCAGGGGTACGAGCAGTACTTC | CASSFQGYEQYF | few | TRBV7-9 | NA | TRBJ2-7 | 12
TGCGCCAGCAGTCCTACAGGGAACCAGCCCCAGCATTTT | CASSPTGNQPQHF | once | TRBV23-1 | NA | TRBJ1-5 | 13
TGTGCCAGTAGTTACCGGGAGAGGGGCAATGAGCAGTTCTTC | CASSYRERGNEQFF | NA | TRBV19 | NA | TRBJ2-1 | 14
TGTGCCAGCAGTTTTGGGGCTGCCAATGAGCAGTTCTTC | CASSFGAANEQFF | NA | TRBV28 | NA | TRBJ2-1 | 13
TGTGCCAGTACCTCATCCCCAGAAAGCTACACCTTC | CASTSSPESYTF | NA | TRBV19 | NA | TRBJ1-2 | 12
TGTGCCAGCAGAGCTAACAGGGGGGTGAACACTGAAGCTTTCTTT | CASRANRGVNTEAFF | NA | TRBV6-4 | TRBD1 | TRBJ1-1 | 15
TGTGCCAGCAGCGACAGTTCTATGACGGGGGGACAAGAGACCCAGTACTTC | CASSDSSMTGGQETQYF | NA | TRBV7-9 | TRBD2 | TRBJ2-5 | 17
TGCGCCAGCAGCCCCTTAGCTAGCTCCTACAATGAGCAGTTCTTC | CASSPLASSYNEQFF | NA | TRBV4-1 | NA | TRBJ2-1 | 15